The entry below describes one T cell receptor (beta chain). The sample comes from a study of shared clonotypes between healthy human individuals. The protocol was immunoSEQ multiplex PCR, while the TCRdb copy is restricted to in-frame clones and leaves out a portion. Seen here are around 430,000 clones, about 76% observed once, and the top ten hold approximately 13%. The junction had 6 bases not matched to a gene; V was cut back by 4 bases and J by 6 bases. From germline, CDR1 is LGHNA and CDR2 YNFKEQ. The CDR3 is made up of 15 amino acids. V and J are TRBV4-2 and TRBJ2-1, with 10 bases that match TRBD2. The sequenced material came from PBMCs. The sequence was obtained from a woman in her thirties or forties in good health. Some clones in this sample may be carry-over from other donors' samples. CDR3: CASSRAGGPFNEQFF. In DNA form, the CDR3 reads TGTGCCAGCAGCCGAGCGGGAGGGCCATTCAATGAGCAGTTCTTC.